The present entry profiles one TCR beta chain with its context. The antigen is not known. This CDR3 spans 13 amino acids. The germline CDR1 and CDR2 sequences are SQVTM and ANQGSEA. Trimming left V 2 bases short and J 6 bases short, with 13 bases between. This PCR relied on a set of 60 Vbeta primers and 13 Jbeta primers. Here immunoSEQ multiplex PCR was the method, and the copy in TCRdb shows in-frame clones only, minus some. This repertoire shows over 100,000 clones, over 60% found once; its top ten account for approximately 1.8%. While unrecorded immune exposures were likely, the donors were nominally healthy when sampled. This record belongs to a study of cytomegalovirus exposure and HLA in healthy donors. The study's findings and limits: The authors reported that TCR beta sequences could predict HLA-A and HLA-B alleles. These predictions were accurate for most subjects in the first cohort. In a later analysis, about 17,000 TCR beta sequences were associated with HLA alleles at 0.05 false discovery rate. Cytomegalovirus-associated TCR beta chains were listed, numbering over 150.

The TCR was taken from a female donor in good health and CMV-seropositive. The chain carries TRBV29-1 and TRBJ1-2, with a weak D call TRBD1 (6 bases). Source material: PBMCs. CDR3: CSVESGGKNGYTF. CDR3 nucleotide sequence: TGCAGCGTTGAATCGGGGGGCAAGAATGGCTACACCTTC.